This T cell receptor (beta chain) was sequenced in a study of cytomegalovirus exposure and HLA in healthy donors. The PCR used 60 Vbeta and 13 Jbeta primers. Data came from immunoSEQ multiplex PCR; TCRdb stores just in-frame clones and leaves some out. The sample has 150,000 to 200,000 clones, approximately 71% seen once. This clone has only a few counts. The germline V gene has CDR1 SGHRS and CDR2 YFSETQ. The CDR3 is 14 amino acids. V gave up 2 bases and J gave up 7 bases; unmatched junction bases: 3. This TCR derives from a middle-aged woman in good health and CMV-seropositive. The chain is built from TRBV5-1 and TRBJ1-4; 9 nucleotides line up with TRBD1. The sample was PBMCs. The CDR3 loop reads CASSFETGGEKLFF. For the CDR3, the DNA is TGCGCCAGCAGCTTCGAGACAGGGGGTGAAAAACTGTTTTTT.